This is a list of T cell receptor beta chains from one sample in a study of shared clonotypes between healthy human individuals. The method was immunoSEQ multiplex PCR; TCRdb's version includes in-frame clones alone and lacks a portion of them. The repertoire has over a million clones, around three quarters of them found once; the top ten carry under 0.65%. The source material was memory CD4+ T cells from PBMCs. These receptors came from a man aged 18 to 35 in good health. Some clones in this sample may be carry-over from other donors' samples. Both conserved end residues are part of each CDR3. Fields, in order: CDR3 length, V gene, J gene, CDR3 protein.

13	TRBV11-1	TRBJ1-5	CASSLSVGQPQHF
16	TRBV5-4	TRBJ2-3	CASSLQGRPGADTQYF
17	TRBV18	TRBJ2-1	CASSPPGLAGGMDEQFF
16	TRBV5-4	TRBJ2-5	CASSRTSGLIQETQYF
16	TRBV5-4	TRBJ2-1	CASSRRTSGRANEQFF
11	TRBV7-9	TRBJ2-5	CASSLEGSEYF
15	TRBV5-1	TRBJ2-3	CASSLVGQLSDTQYF
14	TRBV28	TRBJ1-5	CASSRTGTNQPQHF
13	TRBV7-9	TRBJ2-3	CASSLGGTDTQYF
14	TRBV28	TRBJ1-3	CASSSTVSGNTIYF
19	TRBV28	TRBJ1-5	CASRSENRDRGRMGQPQHF
14	TRBV7-3	TRBJ1-6	CASSSTGWDSPLHF
13	TRBV7-8	TRBJ2-5	CASSPVGGQTQYF
12	TRBV28	TRBJ1-2	CASSTGQYGYTF
16	TRBV6-6	TRBJ1-3	CASSYPSGVSGNTIYF
15	TRBV7-6	TRBJ2-7	CASSFTPVLSYEQYF
14	TRBV27	TRBJ1-2	CASSTVGGGYGYTF
14	TRBV27	TRBJ1-2	CASSPSGQGRGYTF
17	TRBV18	TRBJ2-1	CASSLGGLAGVYNEQFF
13	TRBV5-1	TRBJ1-2	CASSLDSGSGYTF
17	TRBV4-1	TRBJ1-4	CASSQEGSGQRGEKLFF
16	TRBV9	TRBJ2-3	CASSARGDSSTDTQYF
16	TRBV4-2	TRBJ2-1	CASSRQLESSYNEQFF
14	TRBV19	TRBJ1-3	CASGERGTGNTIYF
15	TRBV5-8	TRBJ2-3	CASSLGQGSTDTQYF
15	TRBV5-1	TRBJ1-4	CASSLGPGGPRKLFF
14	TRBV2	TRBJ2-3	CASSVAASTDTQYF
16	TRBV25-1	TRBJ1-2	CASSEPTYRGNYGYTF
11	TRBV27	TRBJ2-3	CASSLGNTQYF
14	TRBV18	TRBJ2-7	CASSPPVGNNEQYF
12	TRBV28	TRBJ1-5	CASSSHTAPQHF
15	TRBV7-9	TRBJ1-1	CASSLDRLVNTEAFF
14	TRBV11-2	TRBJ2-5	CASRTITGGETQYF
15	TRBV28	TRBJ2-5	CASRDRDPNQETQYF
14	TRBV30	TRBJ2-1	CAWGLAGGYNEQFF
14	TRBV5-1	TRBJ1-1	CASRTDGVNTEAFF
15	TRBV27	TRBJ2-1	CASTRLAVVGNEQFF
15	TRBV28	TRBJ1-2	CASSLLGSSFYGYTF
11	TRBV20-1	TRBJ2-7	CSARDPSGKYF
14	TRBV10-3	TRBJ2-1	CAISESSGGYEQFF
20	TRBV4-1	TRBJ2-3	CASSQDPGTGLQSSTDTQYF
13	TRBV19	TRBJ1-2	CASSIDDSYGYTF
15	TRBV7-3	TRBJ2-3	CASSLLAGMTDTQYF
16	TRBV5-5	TRBJ1-1	CASSFKAGVQNTEAFF
14	TRBV27	TRBJ2-7	CASSLSWDYYEQYF